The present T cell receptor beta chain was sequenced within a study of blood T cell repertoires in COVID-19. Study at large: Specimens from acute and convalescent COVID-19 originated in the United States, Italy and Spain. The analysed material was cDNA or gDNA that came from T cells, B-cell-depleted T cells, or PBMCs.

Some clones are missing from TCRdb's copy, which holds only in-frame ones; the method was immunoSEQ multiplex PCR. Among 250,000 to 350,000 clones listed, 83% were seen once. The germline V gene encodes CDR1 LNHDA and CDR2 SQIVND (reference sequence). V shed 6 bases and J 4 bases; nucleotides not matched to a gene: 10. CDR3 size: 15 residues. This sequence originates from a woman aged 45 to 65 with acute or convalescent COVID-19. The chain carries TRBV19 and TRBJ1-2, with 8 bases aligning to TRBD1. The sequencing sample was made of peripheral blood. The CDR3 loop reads CASRGDRRGLYGYTF. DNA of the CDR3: TGTGCCAGTAGGGGGGACAGGCGAGGCCTCTATGGCTACACCTTC.